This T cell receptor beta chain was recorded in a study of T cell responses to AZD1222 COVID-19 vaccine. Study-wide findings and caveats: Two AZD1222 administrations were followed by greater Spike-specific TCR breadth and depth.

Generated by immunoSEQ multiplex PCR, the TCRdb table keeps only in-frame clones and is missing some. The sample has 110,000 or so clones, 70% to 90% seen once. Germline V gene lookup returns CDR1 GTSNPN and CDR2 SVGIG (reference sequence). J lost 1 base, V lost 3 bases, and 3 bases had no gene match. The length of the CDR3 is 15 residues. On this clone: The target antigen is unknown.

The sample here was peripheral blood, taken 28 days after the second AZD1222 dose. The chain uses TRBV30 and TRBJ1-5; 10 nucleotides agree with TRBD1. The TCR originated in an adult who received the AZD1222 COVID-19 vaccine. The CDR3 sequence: CAWSRTGGSNQPQHF. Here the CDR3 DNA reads TGTGCCTGGAGCAGGACAGGGGGGAGCAATCAGCCCCAGCATTTT.